The present T cell receptor (beta chain) was sequenced within a study of CD8+ T cells in alopecia areata. Study background: Tofacitinib therapy lasting 6 to 18 months was followed by 6 months off drug.

The CDR3 consists of 18 residues. Germline CDR1 SGHAT, CDR2 FQNNGV. V lost 5 bases and J lost 1; bases outside the gene matches: 8. The authors sorted CD4+ and CD8+ T cells from PBMCs. Once RNA had been extracted, it was reverse transcribed into cDNA to act as the sequencing template. Using immunoSEQ multiplex PCR, the repertoire was profiled, and TCRdb retains in-frame clones only, with some absent. The table has around 250,000 clones, under 80% seen once; the top ten hold more than 0.95%. In its sample, this clone ranks as medium-sized. The chain recombines TRBV11-2 with TRBJ2-1, with 13 bases matching TRBD2. The sequenced sample was CD4+ T cells sorted from blood, obtained at week 0. The TCR originated in a human donor with alopecia areata. The CDR3 here is CASSPRGLAGESYNEQFF. CDR3 DNA: TGTGCCAGCAGCCCTCGCGGACTAGCGGGGGAGTCCTACAATGAGCAGTTCTTC. The whole variable domain, remainder taken from reference TRBV11-2 and TRBJ2-1, is EAGVAQSPRYKIIEKRQSVAFWCNPISGHATLYWYQQILGQGPKLLIQFQNNGVVDDSQLPKDRFSAERLKGVDSTLKIQPAKLEDSAVYLCASSPRGLAGESYNEQFFGPGTRLTVL.